The source of this TCR beta chain is a study of shared clonotypes between healthy human individuals. Produced via immunoSEQ multiplex PCR; TCRdb's table is partial and in-frame only. The sample carries roughly 2 million clones, approximately 94% recorded once. Trimming at V came to 5 bases and at J to 7 bases, leaving 4 bases not matched to a gene. This CDR3 spans 13 amino acids. Germline CDR1 is SGHTA and CDR2 is FQGNSA. Input material: naive CD4+ T cells sorted from blood. Subset described: CD45RA+ positively selected. The chain recombines TRBV7-2 with TRBJ1-2; 10 bases are a match to TRBD1. This TCR was recovered from a man between 18 and 35 years old in good health. This CDR3 is CASSPRDRGGYTF. The DNA for the CDR3 is TGTGCCAGCAGCCCCAGGGACAGGGGTGGCTACACCTTC.